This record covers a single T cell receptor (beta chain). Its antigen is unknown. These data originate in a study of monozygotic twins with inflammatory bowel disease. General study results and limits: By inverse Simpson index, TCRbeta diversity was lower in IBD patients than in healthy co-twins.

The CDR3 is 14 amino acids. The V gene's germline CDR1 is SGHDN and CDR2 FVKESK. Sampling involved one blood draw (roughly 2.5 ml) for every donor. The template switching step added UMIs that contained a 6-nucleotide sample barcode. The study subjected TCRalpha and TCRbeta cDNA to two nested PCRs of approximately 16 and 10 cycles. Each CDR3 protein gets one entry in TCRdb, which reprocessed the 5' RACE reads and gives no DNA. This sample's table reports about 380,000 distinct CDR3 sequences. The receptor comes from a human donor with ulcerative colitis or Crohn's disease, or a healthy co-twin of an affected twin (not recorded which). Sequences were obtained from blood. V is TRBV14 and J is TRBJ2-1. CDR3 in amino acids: CASSQGQLYNEQFF.